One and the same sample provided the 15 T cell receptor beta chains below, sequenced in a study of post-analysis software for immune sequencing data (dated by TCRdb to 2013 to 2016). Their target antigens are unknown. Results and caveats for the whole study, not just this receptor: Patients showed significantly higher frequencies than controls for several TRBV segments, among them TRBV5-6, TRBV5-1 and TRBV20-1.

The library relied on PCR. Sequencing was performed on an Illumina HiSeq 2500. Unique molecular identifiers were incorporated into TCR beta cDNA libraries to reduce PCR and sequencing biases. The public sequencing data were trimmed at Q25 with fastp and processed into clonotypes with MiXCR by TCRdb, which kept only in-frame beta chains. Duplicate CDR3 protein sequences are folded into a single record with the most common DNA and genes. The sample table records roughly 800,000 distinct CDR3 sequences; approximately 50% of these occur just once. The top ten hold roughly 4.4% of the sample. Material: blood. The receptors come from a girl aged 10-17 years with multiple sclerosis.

The CDR3 DNA is TGTGCCAGCAGTCCCACGGGCAGGAGCACAGATACGCAGTATTTT. This translates into CASSPTGRSTDTQYF. V usage is TRBV27 and J usage is TRBJ2-3; no firm D call. Looked up from germline, CDR1 is MNHEY and CDR2 is SMNVEV (reference sequence). The CDR3 covers 15 residues. The V gene lost 5 bases and the J gene lost 0 bases, with 12 bases spanning the gap.

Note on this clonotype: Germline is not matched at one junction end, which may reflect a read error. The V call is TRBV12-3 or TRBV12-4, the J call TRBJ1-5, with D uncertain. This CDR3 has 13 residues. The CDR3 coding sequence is TGTGCTAGCAGTTCGGGTTTCAATCAGCCCCAGCATTTT. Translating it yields CASSSGFNQPQHF.

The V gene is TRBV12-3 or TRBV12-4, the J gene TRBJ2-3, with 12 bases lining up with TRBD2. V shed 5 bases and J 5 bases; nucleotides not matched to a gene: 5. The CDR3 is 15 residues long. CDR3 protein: CASSPSGGARDTQYF. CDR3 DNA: TGTGCCAGCAGTCCTAGCGGGGGGGCACGAGATACGCAGTATTTT.

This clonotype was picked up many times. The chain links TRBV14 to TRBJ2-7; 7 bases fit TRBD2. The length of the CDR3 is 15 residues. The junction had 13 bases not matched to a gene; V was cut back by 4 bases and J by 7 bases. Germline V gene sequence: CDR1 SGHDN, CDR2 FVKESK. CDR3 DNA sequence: TGTGCCAGCAGCCCCCGCCAGGGACTACAGGTGGAGCAGTACTTC. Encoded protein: CASSPRQGLQVEQYF.

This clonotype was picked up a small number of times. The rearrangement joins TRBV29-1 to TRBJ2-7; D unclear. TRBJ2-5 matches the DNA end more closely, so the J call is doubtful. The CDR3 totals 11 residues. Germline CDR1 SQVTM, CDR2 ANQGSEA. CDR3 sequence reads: CSVAGLQTQYF. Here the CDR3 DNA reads TGCAGCGTTGCCGGGCTCCAGACCCAGTACTTC.

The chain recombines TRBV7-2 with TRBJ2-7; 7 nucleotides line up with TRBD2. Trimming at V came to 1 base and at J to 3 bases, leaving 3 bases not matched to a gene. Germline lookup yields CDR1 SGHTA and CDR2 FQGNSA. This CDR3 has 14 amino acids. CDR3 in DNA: TGTGCCAGCAGCTTAGTCGGGGGGTTCTACGAGCAGTACTTC. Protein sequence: CASSLVGGFYEQYF.

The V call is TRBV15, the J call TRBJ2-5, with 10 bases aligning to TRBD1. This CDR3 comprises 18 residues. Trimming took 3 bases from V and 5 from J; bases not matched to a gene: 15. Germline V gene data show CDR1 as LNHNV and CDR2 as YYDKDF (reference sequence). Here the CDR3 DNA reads TGTGCCACCAGCAGCCGGGACAGGGGCTGGTTTCTCAGGGAGACCCAGTACTTC. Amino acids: CATSSRDRGWFLRETQYF.

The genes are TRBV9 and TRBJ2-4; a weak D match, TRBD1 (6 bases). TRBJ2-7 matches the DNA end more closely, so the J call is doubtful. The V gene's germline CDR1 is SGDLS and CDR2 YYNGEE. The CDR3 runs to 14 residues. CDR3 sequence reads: CASSVESQGSEQYF. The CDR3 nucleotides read TGTGCCAGCAGCGTAGAGAGTCAGGGGAGCGAGCAGTACTTC.

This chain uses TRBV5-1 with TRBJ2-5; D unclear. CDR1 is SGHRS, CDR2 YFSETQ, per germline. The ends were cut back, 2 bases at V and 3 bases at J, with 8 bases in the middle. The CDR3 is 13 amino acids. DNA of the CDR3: TGCGCCAGCAGCTTCTCGGCGAAAGAGACCCAGTACTTC. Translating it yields CASSFSAKETQYF. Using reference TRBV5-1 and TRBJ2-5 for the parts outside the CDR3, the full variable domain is KAGVTQTPRYLIKTRGQQVTLSCSPISGHRSVSWYQQTPGQGLQFLFEYFSETQRNKGNFPGRFSGRQFSNSRSEMNVSTLELGDSALYLCASSFSAKETQYFGPGTRLLVL.

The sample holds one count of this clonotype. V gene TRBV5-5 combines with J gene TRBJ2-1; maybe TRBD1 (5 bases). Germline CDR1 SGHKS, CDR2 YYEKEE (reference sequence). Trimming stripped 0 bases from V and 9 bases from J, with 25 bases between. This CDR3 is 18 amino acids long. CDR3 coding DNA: TGTGCCAGCAGCTTGGTATCGGCATTCAGGGAAGGTAGTACTGAGCAGTTCTTC. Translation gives CASSLVSAFREGSTEQFF.

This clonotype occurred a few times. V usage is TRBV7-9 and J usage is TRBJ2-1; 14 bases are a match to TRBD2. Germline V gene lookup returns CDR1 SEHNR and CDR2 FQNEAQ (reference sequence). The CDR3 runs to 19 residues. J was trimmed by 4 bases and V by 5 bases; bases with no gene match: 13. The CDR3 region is CASSPRPTSGGASYNEQFF. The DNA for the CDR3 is TGTGCCAGCAGCCCGCGTCCGACTAGCGGGGGGGCCTCGTACAATGAGCAGTTCTTC.

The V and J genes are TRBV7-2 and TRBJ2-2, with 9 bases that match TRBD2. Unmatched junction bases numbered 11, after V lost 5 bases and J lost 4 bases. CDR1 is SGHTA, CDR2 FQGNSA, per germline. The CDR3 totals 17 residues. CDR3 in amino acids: CASSPEGRLAVTGELFF. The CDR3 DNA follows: TGTGCCAGCAGCCCAGAAGGCAGACTAGCGGTCACCGGGGAGCTGTTTTTT.

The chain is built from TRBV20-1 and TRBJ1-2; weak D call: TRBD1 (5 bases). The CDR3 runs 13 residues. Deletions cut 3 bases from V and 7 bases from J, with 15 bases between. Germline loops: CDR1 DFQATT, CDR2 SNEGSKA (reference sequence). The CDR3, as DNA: TGCAGTGCTAGCAGGGAATTTACGCTTGGCTACACCTTC. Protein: CSASREFTLGYTF.

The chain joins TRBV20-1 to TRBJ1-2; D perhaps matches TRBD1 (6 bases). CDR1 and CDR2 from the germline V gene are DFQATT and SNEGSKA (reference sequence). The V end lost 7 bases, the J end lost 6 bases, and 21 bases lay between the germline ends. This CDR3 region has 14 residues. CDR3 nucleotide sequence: TGCAGTGGCAAGGGGGGTACGGGGGGCCATGGCTACACCTTC. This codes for CSGKGGTGGHGYTF.

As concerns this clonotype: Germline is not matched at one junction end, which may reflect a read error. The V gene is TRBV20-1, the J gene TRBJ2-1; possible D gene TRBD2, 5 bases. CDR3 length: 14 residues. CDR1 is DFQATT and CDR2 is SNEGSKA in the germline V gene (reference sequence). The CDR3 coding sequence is TGCAGTGCCAGAGAGGGCCTCCAAGGAGGTGAGCAGTTCTTC. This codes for CSAREGLQGGEQFF.